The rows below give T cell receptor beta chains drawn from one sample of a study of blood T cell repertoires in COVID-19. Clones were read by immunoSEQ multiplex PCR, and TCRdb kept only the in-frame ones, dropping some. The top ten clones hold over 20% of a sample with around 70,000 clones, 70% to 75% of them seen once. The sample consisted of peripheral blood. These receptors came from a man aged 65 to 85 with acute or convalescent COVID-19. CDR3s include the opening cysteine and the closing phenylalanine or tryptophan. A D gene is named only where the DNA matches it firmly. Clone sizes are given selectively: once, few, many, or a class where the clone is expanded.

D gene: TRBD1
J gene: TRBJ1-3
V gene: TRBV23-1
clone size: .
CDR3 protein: CASSPWDSGHSGNTIYF
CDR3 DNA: TGCGCCAGCAGTCCCTGGGACAGCGGTCACTCTGGAAACACCATATATTTT

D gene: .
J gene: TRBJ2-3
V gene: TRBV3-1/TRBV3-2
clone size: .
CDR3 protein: CASSPGTFTDTQYF
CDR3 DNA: TGTGCCAGCAGCCCTGGGACTTTCACAGATACGCAGTATTTT

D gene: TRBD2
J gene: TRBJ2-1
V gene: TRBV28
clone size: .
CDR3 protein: CASSLASGLAGSYNEQFF
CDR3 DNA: TGTGCCAGCAGTTTAGCCTCGGGACTAGCGGGCTCATACAATGAGCAGTTCTTC

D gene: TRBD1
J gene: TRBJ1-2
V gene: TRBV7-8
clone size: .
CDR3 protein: CASSFGQGAGYGYTF
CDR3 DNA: TGTGCCAGCAGCTTCGGACAGGGCGCCGGGTACGGCTACACCTTC

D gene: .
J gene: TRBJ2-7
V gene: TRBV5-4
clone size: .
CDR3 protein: CATSRGSPLEQYF
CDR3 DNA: TGTGCCACTTCTAGGGGGTCCCCCCTCGAGCAGTACTTC

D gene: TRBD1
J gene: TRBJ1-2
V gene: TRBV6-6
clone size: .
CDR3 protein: CASSSDRDYGYTF
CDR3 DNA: TGTGCCAGCAGTTCGGACAGGGACTATGGCTACACCTTC

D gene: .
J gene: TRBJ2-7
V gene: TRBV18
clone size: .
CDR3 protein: CASSPPAGTYEQYF
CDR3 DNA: TGTGCCAGCTCACCACCCGCGGGAACCTACGAGCAGTACTTC

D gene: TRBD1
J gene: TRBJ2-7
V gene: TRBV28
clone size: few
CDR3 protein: CASSSQGANSYEQYF
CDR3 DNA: TGTGCCAGCAGTTCACAGGGGGCTAACTCGTACGAGCAGTACTTC

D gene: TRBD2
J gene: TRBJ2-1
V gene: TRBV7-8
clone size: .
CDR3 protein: CASSLGTSGKPGLDEQFF
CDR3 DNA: TGTGCCAGCAGCTTAGGGACTAGCGGGAAGCCGGGTTTGGATGAGCAGTTCTTC

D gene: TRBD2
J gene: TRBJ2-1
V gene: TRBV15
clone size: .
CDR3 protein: CATSRDGGAGGLNRGEQFF
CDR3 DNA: TGTGCCACCAGCAGAGATGGCGGCGCGGGAGGGCTGAATCGGGGTGAGCAGTTCTTC

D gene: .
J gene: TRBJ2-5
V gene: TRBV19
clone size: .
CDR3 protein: CASSTADQETQYF
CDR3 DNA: TGTGCCAGTAGTACGGCGGACCAAGAGACCCAGTACTTC

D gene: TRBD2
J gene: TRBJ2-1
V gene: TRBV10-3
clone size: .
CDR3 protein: CASGAGDNEQFF
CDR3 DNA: TGTGCCTCCGGGGCGGGAGACAATGAGCAGTTCTTC

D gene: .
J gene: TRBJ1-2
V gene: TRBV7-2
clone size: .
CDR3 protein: CASSIDNQLGAYTSYTF
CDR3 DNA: TGTGCCAGCAGCATCGATAACCAGTTAGGGGCCTATACCTCCTACACCTTC

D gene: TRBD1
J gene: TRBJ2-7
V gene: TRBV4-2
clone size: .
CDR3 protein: CASSHRTGSYEQYF
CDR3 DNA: TGTGCCAGCAGCCACCGGACAGGAAGCTACGAGCAGTACTTC

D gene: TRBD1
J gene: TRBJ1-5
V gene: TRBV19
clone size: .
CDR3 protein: CASSTGQGGQPQHF
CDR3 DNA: TGTGCCAGTAGTACTGGACAGGGTGGTCAGCCCCAGCATTTT